These 29 T cell receptor beta chains were sequenced from one sample in a study of blood T cell repertoires in COVID-19. The repertoire was sequenced with immunoSEQ multiplex PCR; TCRdb's copy has only in-frame clones and lacks some. Of about 270,000 clones in the sample, roughly 79% were seen once. Sequencing was performed on peripheral blood. The receptors originated from an older woman with active or convalescent COVID-19.

This clone was seen more than once but under ten times. V and J are TRBV7-3 and TRBJ2-1; 8 bases map to TRBD1. Unmatched junction bases numbered 9, after V lost 4 bases and J lost 4 bases. Germline V gene data show CDR1 as SGHTA and CDR2 as FQGTGA. CDR3 size: 16 residues. The CDR3 bases are TGTGCCAGCAGCTCCATGTCAGGGGGCCTGTACAATGAGCAGTTCTTC. Its translation is CASSSMSGGLYNEQFF.

CDR3 sequence (DNA): TGTGCCACCAGTGATCCGCGGGACAGGACGGCTGGGGCCAACGTCCTGACTTTC. This codes for CATSDPRDRTAGANVLTF. The genes are TRBV24-1 and TRBJ2-6; 8 bases are a match to TRBD1. Per the germline V gene, CDR1 is KGHDR and CDR2 is SFDVKD. This CDR3 contains 18 residues. With 3 bases clipped from V and 2 bases from J, the junction kept 8 bases outside the gene matches.

The genes are TRBV19 and TRBJ1-6; no definite D call. Trimming left V 4 bases short and J 5 bases short, with 9 bases between. The CDR3 sequence is 14 residues long. Germline values: CDR1 LNHDA, CDR2 SQIVND (reference sequence). The CDR3 nucleotides are TGTGCCAGTAGTACCCGGGTGGATAATTCACCCCTCCACTTT. This encodes CASSTRVDNSPLHF.

The rearrangement links TRBV5-6 to TRBJ2-4, with D perhaps matching TRBD1 (6 bases). The CDR3 contains 18 residues. Trimming left V 6 bases short and J 0 bases short, with 22 bases between. The germline gives CDR1 SGHDT, CDR2 YYEEEE. The CDR3 DNA reads as TGTGCCAGCACCCTCCTTGGGGACAACGACCTAGCCAAAAACATTCAGTACTTC. Its protein product is CASTLLGDNDLAKNIQYF.

The rearrangement links TRBV10-1 to TRBJ1-3, with unresolved D. Germline V gene sequence: CDR1 WNHNN, CDR2 SYGVQD (reference sequence). This CDR3 comprises 15 residues. Trimming cost V 0 bases and J 0 bases, with 6 bases left between them. CDR3 sequence: CASSESKSSGNTIYF. The DNA of the CDR3 is TGCGCCAGCAGTGAGTCGAAGAGCTCTGGAAACACCATATATTTT.

Comment on this clone: Other DNA sequences of this sample code for an identical CDR3. The genes are TRBV19 and TRBJ1-3; 8 nucleotides agree with TRBD1. The CDR3 is 14 amino acids. With V trimmed by 4 bases and J by 4 bases, 3 bases remained unmatched. Germline loops: CDR1 LNHDA, CDR2 SQIVND (reference sequence). The CDR3: CASSKDRGGNTIYF. DNA for the CDR3: TGTGCCAGTAGTAAAGACAGGGGAGGAAACACCATATATTTT.

V gene TRBV3-1 (or the pseudogene TRBV3-2) combines with J gene TRBJ1-2, with unresolved D. The CDR3 spans 14 residues. From germline, CDR1 is LGHDT and CDR2 YNNKEL (reference sequence). V lost 1 base and J 5 bases, leaving 11 bases between the germline ends. The CDR3 DNA reads as TGTGCCAGCAGCCAAGCGGGGTTAGCTTATGGCTACACCTTC. Translation: CASSQAGLAYGYTF.

J is TRBJ1-1 and V is TRBV12-5, with TRBD1 as a possible D gene (5 bases). The CDR3 sequence is 17 residues long. CDR1 and CDR2 from the germline V gene are LGHNT and FRNRAP. The V end lost 7 bases, the J end lost 6 bases, and 27 bases lay between the germline ends. The CDR3 DNA follows: TGTGCTAGTGCCCCCCAGTCCCGGAATGGCCGGGGGGCTGAAGCTTTCTTT. Translating gives CASAPQSRNGRGAEAFF. The complete variable domain, with remaining parts taken from reference TRBV12-5 and TRBJ1-1, reads DARVTQTPRHKVTEMGQEVTMRCQPILGHNTVFWYRQTMMQGLELLAYFRNRAPLDDSGMPKDRFSAEMPDATLATLKIQPSEPRDSAVYFCASAPQSRNGRGAEAFFGQGTRLTVV.

This clone showed up just once. The chain is built from TRBV4-1 and TRBJ2-7; 7 bases agree with TRBD1. Germline V gives CDR1 MGHRA, CDR2 YSYEKL. The CDR3 is made up of 17 amino acids. Germline trimming cut 1 base from V and 3 bases from J; bases unmatched to any gene: 12. CDR3 in DNA: TGCGCCAGCAGCCAAGCCCCTGCAGGGGGTGATTTCTACGAGCAGTACTTC. Protein product: CASSQAPAGGDFYEQYF.

The chain carries TRBV9 and TRBJ2-3, with 10 bases matching TRBD2. The trim removed 4 bases at V and 6 bases at J, leaving 11 bases unmatched. Germline V gives CDR1 SGDLS, CDR2 YYNGEE. The CDR3 spans 16 residues. The DNA of the CDR3 is TGTGCCAGCAGCCGCCTGAGCGGGGGGGCAGCGGATACGCAGTATTTT. Translating gives CASSRLSGGAADTQYF.

Remarks on this clone: The junction departs from germline at one end; a sequencing error may be responsible. This chain joins TRBV30 and TRBJ1-1, with 7 bases matching TRBD1. Looked up from germline, CDR1 is GTSNPN and CDR2 is SVGIG (reference sequence). CDR3 length equals 15 residues. The CDR3 DNA reads as TGTGCCTGGAGACTCCCAACCTGGGACAGACTGGGAGTGAACTTT. Protein: CAWRLPTWDRLGVNF.

This chain connects TRBV7-2 to TRBJ1-6; D is unclear. Germline V gene lookup returns CDR1 SGHTA and CDR2 FQGNSA. This CDR3 comprises 14 residues. V was trimmed by 5 bases and J by 8 bases, leaving 13 bases between them. The CDR3 region is CASSPPRSDSPLHF. The CDR3 DNA reads as TGTGCCAGCAGCCCCCCTCGTTCGGATTCACCCCTCCACTTT.

The chain employs TRBV11-3 and TRBJ1-2, with a possible D match to TRBD1 (5 bases). V was pared by 5 bases and J by 3 bases, with 7 bases between. The CDR3 consists of 12 residues. CDR1 and CDR2 (germline): SGHNT, YENEEA. CDR3: CASSRGDYGYTF. The DNA of the CDR3 is TGTGCCAGCAGCCGGGGGGACTATGGCTACACCTTC.

This clone appeared once. The chain couples TRBV7-9 to TRBJ1-1; a weak D match, TRBD1 (6 bases). The germline CDR1 and CDR2 sequences are SEHNR and FQNEAQ (reference sequence). This CDR3 has 14 amino acids. V lost 6 bases to trimming and J lost 5 bases, with 16 bases between them. CDR3 protein: CASRHRLGATEAFF. For the CDR3, the DNA is TGTGCCAGCAGACACCGTCTGGGGGCGACTGAAGCTTTCTTT.

This chain connects TRBV5-4 to TRBJ2-7; possibly TRBD2 for D (5 bases). The V gene's germline CDR1 is SGHNT and CDR2 YYREEE (reference sequence). The CDR3 sequence is 14 residues long. The germline V and J ends were trimmed by 0 bases and 5 bases, with 12 bases remaining between them. The CDR3 DNA sequence: TGTGCCAGCAGCTTGGCCGGGATCGGAAACGAGCAGTACTTC. It specifies CASSLAGIGNEQYF.

V gene TRBV5-1 combines with J gene TRBJ1-2; D possibly corresponds to TRBD1 (5 bases). Looked up from germline, CDR1 is SGHRS and CDR2 is YFSETQ. The CDR3 contains 15 residues. Between the trimmed V and J ends, which lost 0 bases and 8 bases, there was a span of 17 bases. The CDR3 DNA follows: TGCGCCAGCAGCTTGGAGATCTTCGGGGGAGACGGCTACACCTTC. Amino acid sequence: CASSLEIFGGDGYTF.

The sample holds a few counts of this clone. The chain joins TRBV5-6 to TRBJ1-1; weak D call: TRBD1 (5 bases). V was pared by 5 bases and J by 4 bases, with 18 bases between. CDR1 and CDR2 (germline): SGHDT, YYEEEE. The CDR3 totals 15 residues. The CDR3 DNA follows: TGTGCCAGCAGACGAGACAGTCCGGGAGGCACTGAAGCTTTCTTT. Protein: CASRRDSPGGTEAFF.

This clone was recorded once. This rearrangement joins TRBV10-3 to TRBJ2-5, with a weak D call TRBD1 (5 bases). The germline gives CDR1 ENHRY, CDR2 SYGVKD. This CDR3 has 17 amino acids. Trimming shortened V by 3 bases and J by 0 bases, and 17 bases separated the two germline ends. The CDR3 bases are TGTGCCATCAGTGATTCGAGTGTCGGCAGGGACCAAGAGACCCAGTACTTC. Encoded protein: CAISDSSVGRDQETQYF.

This clone has a handful of counts. The chain recombines TRBV21-1 with TRBJ2-7; TRBD1 is the table's D call, not checked against the DNA. TRBV21-1 is deemed a pseudogene. CDR3 length: 14 amino acids. The CDR3 sequence is CASSKSRGQYEQYF. The CDR3 DNA reads TGTGCCAGCAGCAAAAGCAGGGGGCAATACGAGCAGTACTTC.

The rearrangement joins TRBV18 to TRBJ1-4; maybe TRBD1 (6 bases). The germline CDR1 and CDR2 sequences are KGHSH and LQKENI. The CDR3 runs 17 residues. The ends were cut back, 3 bases at V and 3 bases at J, with 17 bases in the middle. CDR3 DNA: TGTGCCAGCTCACCGATTTATAGGACAGAACCTAATGAAAAACTGTTTTTT. This gives the protein CASSPIYRTEPNEKLFF. Full variable domain (remainder filled in from reference TRBV18 and TRBJ1-4): NAGVMQNPRHLVRRRGQEARLRCSPMKGHSHVYWYRQLPEEGLKFMVYLQKENIIDESGMPKERFSAEFPKEGPSILRIQQVVRGDSAAYFCASSPIYRTEPNEKLFFGSGTQLSVL.

This chain uses TRBV7-2 with TRBJ2-1; no clear D gene. Germline CDR1 is SGHTA and CDR2 is FQGNSA. V was trimmed by 3 bases and J by 6 bases, leaving 9 bases between them. The CDR3 sequence is 13 residues long. In nucleotides, the CDR3 is TGTGCCAGCAGCTTGGGCATCCGCAATGAGCAGTTCTTC. Residues: CASSLGIRNEQFF.

V is TRBV3-1 (or the pseudogene TRBV3-2) and J is TRBJ1-6; possible D gene TRBD1, 6 bases. CDR1 is LGHDT and CDR2 is YNNKEL in the germline V gene (reference sequence). The CDR3 has 14 residues. The V end lost 3 bases, the J end lost 8 bases, and 11 bases lay between the germline ends. The CDR3 DNA is TGTGCCAGCAGCCAGGTACACAGGGATTCACCCCTCCACTTT. This encodes CASSQVHRDSPLHF.

This clone occurred many times. The chain joins TRBV5-4 to TRBJ1-2; 8 nucleotides line up with TRBD1. Germline CDR1 SGHNT, CDR2 YYREEE (reference sequence). The junction had 10 bases not matched to a gene; V was cut back by 3 bases and J by 9 bases. This CDR3 spans 14 amino acids. CDR3 bases: TGTGCCAGCAGCTCCGGCTGGACAGGGAGTAGCTACACCTTC. Residues: CASSSGWTGSSYTF. Full variable domain (missing parts from reference TRBV5-4 and TRBJ1-2): ETGVTQSPTHLIKTRGQQVTLRCSSQSGHNTVSWYQQALGQGPQFIFQYYREEENGRGNFPPRFSGLQFPNYSSELNVNALELDDSALYLCASSSGWTGSSYTFGSGTRLTVV.

The J gene is TRBJ2-2, the V gene TRBV5-1, with TRBD1 identical over 9 bases. This CDR3 is built from 15 residues. Germline V gene data show CDR1 as SGHRS and CDR2 as YFSETQ. The V gene end was trimmed by 5 bases and the J gene end by 4 bases; junction bases not matched to a gene: 6. The CDR3 here is CASRSGTGSTGELFF. The CDR3 bases are TGCGCCAGCAGGTCCGGGACAGGGAGCACCGGGGAGCTGTTTTTT.

The chain recombines TRBV9 with TRBJ2-2; 7 bases fit TRBD1. This CDR3 has 16 amino acids. Per the germline V gene, CDR1 is SGDLS and CDR2 is YYNGEE. V gave up 1 base and J gave up 4 bases; unmatched junction bases: 7. Written as DNA, the CDR3 is TGTGCCAGCAGCGTACTACAGGGGATTGGCACCGGGGAGCTGTTTTTT. Residues: CASSVLQGIGTGELFF.

The chain uses TRBV4-2 and TRBJ2-2; 9 nucleotides align to TRBD2. Germline V gene lookup returns CDR1 LGHNA and CDR2 YNFKEQ. V shed 0 bases and J 8 bases; nucleotides not matched to a gene: 7. The CDR3 consists of 16 residues. CDR3 region: CASSQDLAGRAGELFF. The CDR3 DNA follows: TGTGCCAGCAGCCAAGATCTAGCGGGACGTGCTGGGGAGCTGTTTTTT.

This clone was detected once. The rearrangement joins TRBV6-1 to TRBJ1-1, with D unresolved. The CDR3 runs 16 residues. Germline V gives CDR1 MNHNS, CDR2 SASEGT. Deletions cut 0 bases from V and 4 bases from J, with 15 bases between. CDR3 loop: CASSEAPSWSSTEAFF. The CDR3 bases are TGTGCCAGCAGTGAAGCGCCGTCATGGTCGAGCACTGAAGCTTTCTTT.

This rearrangement joins TRBV7-9 to TRBJ1-1; possible D gene TRBD1, 5 bases. V lost 5 bases, J lost 13 bases, and 20 bases lay in between. CDR1 and CDR2 from the germline V gene are SEHNR and FQNEAQ (reference sequence). The CDR3 contains 13 residues. This CDR3 reads CASSPGGGWIGFF. Written as DNA, the CDR3 is TGTGCCAGCAGCCCCGGCGGGGGTTGGATCGGTTTCTTT.

The rearrangement uses TRBV30 and TRBJ2-5, with a possible D match to TRBD2 (5 bases). Germline V lookup: CDR1 GTSNPN, CDR2 SVGIG (reference sequence). This CDR3 comprises 14 residues. The V gene lost 4 bases and the J gene lost 2 bases, with 14 bases spanning the gap. CDR3 loop: CAWMTPGVQETQYF. The DNA of the CDR3 is TGTGCCTGGATGACGCCCGGGGTTCAAGAGACCCAGTACTTC.